A single sample gave rise to the 21 T cell receptor beta chains below, sequenced in a study of blood T cell repertoires in COVID-19. The repertoire was sequenced with immunoSEQ multiplex PCR; TCRdb's copy has only in-frame clones and lacks some. The data contain 250,000 or so clones, roughly 84% of them singletons. The specimen was peripheral blood. These receptors were collected from a woman between 40 and 50 years old who had recovered from COVID-19.

This clone occurred once. The V and J genes are TRBV11-2 and TRBJ2-7; D ambiguous. V shed 0 bases and J shed 6 bases, with 9 bases lying between them. The CDR3 runs 13 residues. Germline V gene sequence: CDR1 SGHAT, CDR2 FQNNGV. CDR3 nucleotides: TGTGCCAGCAGCTTAGACCCCCTTCCCGAGCAGTACTTC. Encoded protein: CASSLDPLPEQYF.

The J gene is TRBJ2-2, the V gene TRBV24-1; the D gene is possibly TRBD2 (5 bases). This CDR3 spans 14 amino acids. V dropped 10 bases and J dropped 6 bases, with 17 bases sitting between them. The V gene's germline CDR1 is KGHDR and CDR2 SFDVKD. The CDR3 bases are TGTGCCACGCGTGGTCCGGGGATAGCCGGGGAGCTGTTTTTT. This codes for CATRGPGIAGELFF.

The chain joins TRBV5-4 to TRBJ1-2, with D possibly matching TRBD1 (5 bases). The germline CDR1 and CDR2 sequences are SGHNT and YYREEE (reference sequence). With 6 bases removed from V and 4 bases from J, the gap between germline ends came to 19 bases. The CDR3 runs to 15 residues. In DNA, the CDR3 is TGTGCCAGCACCGAGGGGACGGGGGGAACCTATGGCTACACCTTC. Its protein product is CASTEGTGGTYGYTF.

The J gene is TRBJ1-5, the V gene TRBV28, with a weak D call TRBD1 (5 bases). The CDR3 has 20 residues. The V end was cut by 3 bases, the J end by 0 bases, with 24 bases between. The germline V gene encodes CDR1 MDHEN and CDR2 SYDVKM. CDR3: CASSLAGRLKVLYSNQPQHF. The CDR3 DNA reads TGTGCCAGCAGTTTGGCAGGGCGATTAAAGGTCCTTTATAGCAATCAGCCCCAGCATTTT.

The chain carries TRBV28 and TRBJ1-2; no reliable D call. CDR1 is MDHEN and CDR2 is SYDVKM in the germline V gene. The CDR3 contains 12 residues. Trimming stripped 8 bases from V and 4 bases from J, with 11 bases between. The CDR3 DNA reads as TGTGCCAGCGCTTTAAATAGCTATGGCTACACCTTC. It yields the protein CASALNSYGYTF.

The chain carries TRBV2 and TRBJ1-3; TRBD1 agrees at 8 bases. From germline, CDR1 is SNHLY and CDR2 FYNNEI. J gave up 4 bases and V 6 bases, and 2 bases lay outside the gene matches. This CDR3 has 13 amino acids. The CDR3 DNA reads TGTGCCAGCAGGAGGGACAGGGGAAACACCATATATTTT. Amino acids: CASRRDRGNTIYF. The full variable domain, rest sourced from reference TRBV2 and TRBJ1-3, is EPEVTQTPSHQVTQMGQEVILRCVPISNHLYFYWYRQILGQKVEFLVSFYNNEISEKSEIFDDQFSVERPDGSNFTLKIRSTKLEDSAMYFCASRRDRGNTIYFGEGSWLTVV.

This chain joins TRBV18 and TRBJ1-5; D possibly corresponds to TRBD1 (6 bases). CDR3 length: 15 amino acids. Looked up from germline, CDR1 is KGHSH and CDR2 is LQKENI. Trimming cost V 3 bases and J 2 bases, with 11 bases left between them. The CDR3, as DNA: TGTGCCAGCTCACCTCAGGGGATTGGCAATCAGCCCCAGCATTTT. This codes for CASSPQGIGNQPQHF.

A remark on this clone: At the DNA level, this CDR3 is encoded by other sequences in the same sample as well. The chain carries TRBV10-3 and TRBJ1-1; D gene ambiguous. The CDR3 runs 12 residues. V was cut by 10 bases and J by 5 bases, with 14 bases left in between. Germline CDR1 ENHRY, CDR2 SYGVKD. CDR3: CATLSGRTEAFF. CDR3 sequence (DNA): TGTGCCACCCTATCGGGGAGAACTGAAGCTTTCTTT.

V gene TRBV7-6 combines with J gene TRBJ1-6, with TRBD1 as a possible D gene (6 bases). V lost 2 bases, J lost 6 bases, and 11 bases lay in between. CDR1 SGHVS and CDR2 FNYEAQ come from the germline V gene. The CDR3 extends over 15 amino acids. The CDR3 is CASSLTGGLNSPLHF. CDR3 DNA: TGTGCCAGCAGCTTAACGGGGGGCCTTAATTCACCCCTCCACTTT.

The table lists this clone with a few counts. V gene TRBV28 combines with J gene TRBJ2-3, with 12 bases fitting TRBD2. Germline assignment: CDR1 MDHEN and CDR2 SYDVKM. The ends lost 5 bases at V and 5 bases at J; junction bases unmatched: 5. The CDR3 consists of 15 residues. CDR3 nucleotides: TGTGCCAGCAGTCCTAGCGGGGGGGCAGGAGATACGCAGTATTTT. It is translated as CASSPSGGAGDTQYF.

The J gene is TRBJ1-4, the V gene TRBV19, with D tentatively TRBD1 (5 bases). The CDR3 is 15 amino acids. V was clipped by 6 bases and J by 1 base, with 12 bases between them. Germline V gives CDR1 LNHDA, CDR2 SQIVND (reference sequence). The CDR3 DNA sequence: TGTGCCAGTAGCGGGACTGCTGTAACTAATGAAAAACTGTTTTTT. Protein: CASSGTAVTNEKLFF. Full variable domain (remainder filled in from reference TRBV19 and TRBJ1-4): DGGITQSPKYLFRKEGQNVTLSCEQNLNHDAMYWYRQDPGQGLRLIYYSQIVNDFQKGDIAEGYSVSREKKESFPLTVTSAQKNPTAFYLCASSGTAVTNEKLFFGSGTQLSVL.

The chain combines TRBV7-6 with TRBJ1-6, with TRBD1 matching over 7 bases. CDR1 and CDR2 from the germline V gene are SGHVS and FNYEAQ. CDR3 length equals 16 residues. With 1 base clipped from V and 5 bases from J, the junction kept 5 bases outside the gene matches. CDR3 nucleotide sequence: TGTGCCAGCAGCTTAGTCGCCGGACAGGATAATTCACCCCTCCACTTT. This encodes CASSLVAGQDNSPLHF.

The chain is built from TRBV5-1 and TRBJ1-1; D uncertain. Germline CDR1 and CDR2: SGHRS and YFSETQ. This CDR3 has 13 residues. V gave up 1 base and J gave up 3 bases, with 7 bases separating them. The CDR3 DNA sequence: TGCGCCAGCAGCTTGTGGGCCGACACTGAAGCTTTCTTT. It translates to CASSLWADTEAFF.

This clone was seen just once. V usage is TRBV5-4 and J usage is TRBJ2-7, with TRBD2 identical over 9 bases. With V trimmed by 1 base and J by 4 bases, 3 bases remained unmatched. The CDR3 has 14 amino acids. The germline CDR1 and CDR2 sequences are SGHNT and YYREEE (reference sequence). The CDR3 sequence is CASSLSGGFYEQYF. CDR3 sequence (DNA): TGTGCCAGCAGCTTGAGCGGGGGGTTTTACGAGCAGTACTTC.

This clone has a single count. The chain links TRBV28 to TRBJ1-6; no definite D call. The CDR3 extends over 14 amino acids. The V gene lost 3 bases and the J gene lost 8 bases, with 11 bases spanning the gap. The germline CDR1 and CDR2 sequences are MDHEN and SYDVKM. CDR3 DNA sequence: TGTGCCAGCAGTTTGGGCCAGTACTATTCACCCCTCCACTTT. Protein product: CASSLGQYYSPLHF.

The chain is built from TRBV5-6 and TRBJ2-7; D not resolved. V was trimmed by 1 base and J by 2 bases, leaving 7 bases between them. Germline assignment: CDR1 SGHDT and CDR2 YYEEEE. The CDR3 sequence is 13 residues long. DNA of the CDR3: TGTGCCAGCAGCTTGCCTCACACCTACGAGCAGTACTTC. Protein sequence: CASSLPHTYEQYF.

This chain links TRBV27 with TRBJ1-4; D perhaps matches TRBD1 (5 bases). Trimming shortened V by 3 bases and J by 8 bases, and 13 bases separated the two germline ends. The length of the CDR3 is 14 residues. Germline V lookup: CDR1 MNHEY, CDR2 SMNVEV (reference sequence). The CDR3 DNA is TGTGCCAGCAGTTTTCGTCAGGGTAAAGAAAAACTGTTTTTT. Translating it yields CASSFRQGKEKLFF.

A single count supports this clone. The chain combines TRBV6-5 with TRBJ1-1, with TRBD1 as a possible D gene (6 bases). Trimming stripped 6 bases from V and 6 bases from J, with 17 bases between. CDR1 is MNHEY and CDR2 is SVGAGI in the germline V gene. This CDR3 contains 14 residues. The CDR3 spells CASSATRQASEAFF. The CDR3 coding sequence is TGTGCCAGCAGCGCAACCCGACAGGCTTCTGAAGCTTTCTTT.

This clone was observed at least ten times. Other DNA sequences in the same sample also yield this CDR3. The chain carries TRBV9 and TRBJ2-3; 7 bases line up with TRBD1. Looked up from germline, CDR1 is SGDLS and CDR2 is YYNGEE. V shed 2 bases, J shed 1 base, and the junction held 4 bases outside the gene matches. The CDR3 spans 15 residues. The CDR3 loop is CASSVTGDGTDTQYF. Here the CDR3 DNA reads TGTGCCAGCAGCGTTACAGGGGATGGCACAGATACGCAGTATTTT.

Notes on this clone: The sample carries other DNA sequences with the same CDR3. J is TRBJ2-7 and V is TRBV7-9, with TRBD1 matching 8 bases. In germline, CDR1 is SEHNR, CDR2 FQNEAQ (reference sequence). This CDR3 has 14 amino acids. V shed 5 bases and J 0 bases; nucleotides not matched to a gene: 3. The CDR3 nucleotides read TGTGCCAGCAGCCCCGGGACAGGCTCCTACGAGCAGTACTTC. It yields the protein CASSPGTGSYEQYF.

CDR3 sequence reads: CASRTGQGVGVGTEAFF. The CDR3 DNA sequence: TGTGCCAGCCGAACGGGACAGGGGGTCGGGGTCGGCACTGAAGCTTTCTTT. V is TRBV10-3 and J is TRBJ1-1; 11 positions match TRBD1. The CDR3 is 17 amino acids. Germline CDR1 is ENHRY and CDR2 is SYGVKD. J gave up 4 bases and V 10 bases, and 17 bases lay outside the gene matches.